This T cell receptor (beta chain) stems from a study of blood T cell repertoires in COVID-19. Background on the study: COVID-19 samples from acute and convalescent phases originated in the United States, Italy and Spain. From T cells, B-cell-depleted T cells, or PBMCs came the material, which was cDNA or gDNA.

Trimming cost V 2 bases and J 3 bases; bases outside gene matches: 1. The CDR3 loop spans 14 amino acids. The germline CDR1 and CDR2 sequences are MNHEY and SMNVEV (reference sequence). Per the original methods: Amplification from reference gene primers served as the basis for estimated nucleated cell counts. This table comes from immunoSEQ multiplex PCR, and its TCRdb copy is limited to in-frame clones, with some not included. V, J and clone size are taken as reported in that table, and D and trimming were inferred from the DNA itself. The sample shows nearly 200,000 clones, about 90% of them seen only once.

The V gene is TRBV27, the J gene TRBJ2-7; 10 bases match TRBD1. The clonotype was recovered from a woman aged 70-85 years with acute or convalescent COVID-19. The specimen was peripheral blood. CDR3 in amino acids: CASSLGTGVYEQYF. The CDR3 bases are TGTGCCAGCAGTTTAGGGACAGGGGTCTACGAGCAGTACTTC.